The 32 T cell receptor beta chains reported below all come from one sample, sequenced in a study of T cells expressing NK-cell markers. TCRdb re-called the 5' RACE reads and shows each CDR3 protein once, DNA omitted. This sample lists 400,000 or so distinct CDR3 sequences; its ten largest clones have approximately 11%. Sequencing was done on a sample of blood T cells: a sorted CD56 or NKG2C T cell subset, CD4+ or CD8+ T cells, or bulk PBMC T cells (not recorded which). The receptors were gathered from a woman aged 45-65 years in good health.

CDR3 amino acids: CSAISLAVTDTQYF. The chain joins TRBV20-1 to TRBJ2-3; TCRdb picks TRBD2, but there is no DNA to check that call. In germline, CDR1 is DFQATT, CDR2 SNEGSKA (reference sequence). This CDR3 spans 14 amino acids.

The V call is TRBV20-1, the J call TRBJ2-3; TCRdb designates TRBD1, a call that cannot be tested without DNA. Germline CDR1 reads DFQATT; CDR2 reads SNEGSKA (reference sequence). The CDR3 runs 14 residues. The CDR3 loop reads CSANRDRSTDTQYF.

This chain joins TRBV5-1 and TRBJ2-1; no DNA is available, so the TRBD1 call from TCRdb remains unchecked. CDR3 length equals 15 residues. The V gene's germline CDR1 is SGHRS and CDR2 YFSETQ. CDR3 in amino acids: CASSLGATRGNEQFF.

The CDR3 here is CSSVTNQETQYF. The chain is built from TRBV20-1 and TRBJ2-5; checking the TCRdb D call of TRBD2 is not possible without DNA. Germline V gene data show CDR1 as DFQATT and CDR2 as SNEGSKA (reference sequence). The CDR3 totals 12 residues.

The chain uses TRBV24-1 and TRBJ2-1. The CDR3 extends over 12 amino acids. Germline CDR1 and CDR2: KGHDR and SFDVKD. CDR3 sequence reads: CATSDIRREQFF.

The rearrangement links TRBV5-6 to TRBJ2-1; TCRdb returns TRBD2, unconfirmable since there is no DNA. This CDR3 is 16 amino acids long. CDR1 and CDR2 (germline): SGHDT, YYEEEE. CDR3 amino acids: CASSPPAGTSYNEQFF.

This chain links TRBV7-6 with TRBJ2-3; TCRdb names TRBD2, which stays unverified in the absence of DNA. Germline V gene data show CDR1 as SGHVS and CDR2 as FNYEAQ. The CDR3 covers 15 residues. The CDR3 loop reads CASSDGGLVSDTQYF.

This chain uses TRBV6-1 with TRBJ2-3; TCRdb selects TRBD2, and the lack of DNA leaves this call unchecked. CDR1 and CDR2 (germline): MNHNS, SASEGT. The CDR3 is 15 amino acids. Here the CDR3 reads CASSLTIAVTDTQYF.

The chain joins TRBV12-3 or TRBV12-4 to TRBJ2-1; TCRdb lists TRBD1, though no DNA is available to test this call. The CDR3 has 14 residues. The CDR3 reads CASSPRQGAQQQFF.

The genes are TRBV20-1 and TRBJ2-7. This CDR3 spans 15 amino acids. Germline values: CDR1 DFQATT, CDR2 SNEGSKA (reference sequence). The CDR3 loop reads CSARARTDTSYEQYF.

This chain connects TRBV12-3 or TRBV12-4 to TRBJ2-5; TCRdb proposes TRBD1, but this gene call is untestable without DNA. This CDR3 spans 16 amino acids. CDR3 sequence reads: CASSLFRGAFQETQYF.

The V gene is TRBV5-1, the J gene TRBJ1-2; without DNA, the TCRdb call of TRBD1 cannot be checked. The CDR3 is 15 amino acids. Germline CDR1 reads SGHRS; CDR2 reads YFSETQ. CDR3 loop: CASSYGTGGNYGYTF.

The chain is built from TRBV10-1 and TRBJ2-2. Germline V gives CDR1 WNHNN, CDR2 SYGVQD (reference sequence). The CDR3 has 12 amino acids. CDR3: CASRDGTGELFF.

The rearrangement links TRBV24-1 to TRBJ2-5. Germline V CDR1 and CDR2: KGHDR, SFDVKD. The CDR3 consists of 12 residues. CDR3: CATGGSIETQYF.

The chain carries TRBV19 and TRBJ2-5; TCRdb names TRBD1, which stays unverified in the absence of DNA. The CDR3 has 15 amino acids. CDR1 LNHDA and CDR2 SQIVND come from the germline V gene (reference sequence). The chain's CDR3 is CASSILDRGMKTQYF. Variable domain in full (rest from reference TRBV19 and TRBJ2-5): DGGITQSPKYLFRKEGQNVTLSCEQNLNHDAMYWYRQDPGQGLRLIYYSQIVNDFQKGDIAEGYSVSREKKESFPLTVTSAQKNPTAFYLCASSILDRGMKTQYFGPGTRLLVL.

The chain uses TRBV20-1 and TRBJ2-7; the TRBD1 assignment by TCRdb is unverifiable without DNA. CDR1 DFQATT and CDR2 SNEGSKA come from the germline V gene (reference sequence). The CDR3 is made up of 14 amino acids. CDR3: CSATRGTERYEQYF.

The chain couples TRBV5-5 to TRBJ1-5; TCRdb reports TRBD1, a call that lacks DNA to check it against. Germline V gene sequence: CDR1 SGHKS, CDR2 YYEKEE (reference sequence). This CDR3 comprises 15 residues. The CDR3 sequence is CASSLLHRGAQPQHF.

The V call is TRBV5-1, the J call TRBJ2-2; TCRdb picks TRBD1, but there is no DNA to check that call. This CDR3 comprises 16 residues. CDR1 is SGHRS and CDR2 is YFSETQ in the germline V gene. CDR3 protein: CASSLEQASYVGELFF.

The rearrangement links TRBV7-9 to TRBJ1-5; TCRdb indicates TRBD1, and absent DNA this call remains unverified. The CDR3 length is 14 residues. Germline assignment: CDR1 SEHNR and CDR2 FQNEAQ (reference sequence). CDR3 residues: CASSHTGGNQPQHF.

This sequence joins TRBV24-1 and TRBJ2-1; the TCRdb D gene call, TRBD2, has no DNA to confirm it. CDR1 is KGHDR, CDR2 SFDVKD, per germline. The CDR3 has 13 amino acids. CDR3 protein: CATSVISGGEQFF.

The V and J genes are TRBV20-1 and TRBJ2-7; TCRdb's D call of TRBD2 is untestable without DNA. The CDR3 contains 15 residues. Germline V lookup: CDR1 DFQATT, CDR2 SNEGSKA (reference sequence). The CDR3 region is CSAGGVLAGEGEQYF.

The chain links TRBV5-1 to TRBJ2-3. CDR3 length: 14 amino acids. Germline lookup yields CDR1 SGHRS and CDR2 YFSETQ. CDR3 in amino acids: CASSLQSDPNTQYF.

The chain combines TRBV12-3 or TRBV12-4 with TRBJ2-7. CDR3 length: 14 residues. This chain's CDR3 is CASSFSGTPHEQYF.

The chain links TRBV3-1 to TRBJ2-3; TCRdb calls TRBD1, which cannot be checked without DNA. The CDR3 spans 15 residues. CDR1 and CDR2 from the germline V gene are LGHDT and YNNKEL (reference sequence). The CDR3 spells CASSQGKWGTDTQYF.

V is TRBV14 and J is TRBJ2-3; the D call of TRBD1 rests on TCRdb alone, since no DNA is present to check it. From germline, CDR1 is SGHDN and CDR2 FVKESK. The CDR3 has 17 residues. CDR3 region: CASSQDPKRPSTDTQYF. Full variable domain (missing parts from reference TRBV14 and TRBJ2-3): EAGVTQFPSHSVIEKGQTVTLRCDPISGHDNLYWYRRVMGKEIKFLLHFVKESKQDESGMPNNRFLAERTGGTYSTLKVQPAELEDSGVYFCASSQDPKRPSTDTQYFGPGTRLTVL.

The chain carries TRBV24-1 and TRBJ2-1; absent DNA, TCRdb's TRBD1 call cannot be checked. From germline, CDR1 is KGHDR and CDR2 SFDVKD. The CDR3 runs 19 residues. Here the CDR3 reads CATSDLRRDLTSSYNEQFF.

The gene calls are TRBV4-2 and TRBJ2-1. This CDR3 has 16 amino acids. The germline gives CDR1 LGHNA, CDR2 YNFKEQ. The CDR3 sequence is CASSRLGASSYNEQFF.

The chain couples TRBV12-3 or TRBV12-4 to TRBJ2-2. The CDR3 is 15 residues long. The CDR3 loop reads CASSSPVDHTGELFF.

The V call is TRBV6-5, the J call TRBJ1-1. The CDR3 consists of 14 residues. Germline V gene data show CDR1 as MNHEY and CDR2 as SVGAGI. CDR3 in amino acids: CASMASILNTEAFF.

The chain couples TRBV20-1 to TRBJ2-3; TCRdb's assignment of TRBD2 cannot be checked, as there is no DNA. CDR3 length equals 15 residues. Germline values: CDR1 DFQATT, CDR2 SNEGSKA (reference sequence). The CDR3 here is CSASKSGTFTDTQYF.

This sequence joins TRBV10-3 and TRBJ1-2; absent DNA, TCRdb's TRBD1 call cannot be checked. Germline V gene data show CDR1 as ENHRY and CDR2 as SYGVKD. The CDR3 has 13 residues. This CDR3 is CAISEGQGLGYTF.

The chain is built from TRBV12-3 or TRBV12-4 and TRBJ2-1; with no DNA, the TCRdb D assignment of TRBD1 cannot be verified. CDR3 length: 16 amino acids. The CDR3 spells CASSLLSGTLDNEQFF.